The T cell receptor beta chain described here comes from a study of patients and donors after allogeneic stem cell transplantation. This clonotype is medium-sized (0.01 to 0.1%) in the sample. Via MiXCR, TCRdb re-called the RT-PCR reads, giving one row per CDR3 protein. The sample carries roughly 7,000 distinct CDR3 sequences, 10% to 15% recorded once. Trimming took 0 bases from V and 8 from J, leaving 11 bases between them. The germline V gene has CDR1 SGHRS and CDR2 YFSETQ. CDR3 size: 14 residues. The receptor was derived from a human donor who was either an allogeneic HSCT recipient or a stem cell or donor lymphocyte infusion donor (not recorded which). It is not recorded whose cells these are; they may come from a transplant donor. The gene calls are TRBV5-1 and TRBJ1-4; no firm D call. The sequenced material came from blood, either unsorted or a sorted T cell fraction (not recorded which). The CDR3 nucleotides are TGCGCCAGCAGCTTGGCGGCCCTGGAGGAAAAACTGTTTTTT. It translates to CASSLAALEEKLFF.